This T cell receptor (beta chain) was recorded in a study of tumor-infiltrating lymphocytes in oesophageal squamous cell carcinoma. TCRdb reprocessed the PCR reads via MiXCR and lists one record per CDR3 protein. Altogether about 12,000 distinct CDR3 sequences are present, 50% to 60% being singletons, with the ten largest covering under 35%. This clonotype qualifies as medium-sized. The receptor's source is a female donor with esophageal squamous cell carcinoma. Sequencing was performed on esophageal tumor tissue.

DNA of the CDR3: TGTGCCAGCAGCCCGCACGGGAGCGGGGGGGCCTACGAGCAGTACTTC. Protein sequence: CASSPHGSGGAYEQYF. The V and J genes are TRBV7-6 and TRBJ2-7; 10 nucleotides match TRBD2. The CDR3 extends over 16 amino acids. Looked up from germline, CDR1 is SGHVS and CDR2 is FNYEAQ. V lost 5 bases, J lost 2 bases, and 9 bases stayed unmatched. The variable domain in full, completed from reference TRBV7-6 and TRBJ2-7, reads GAGVSQSPRYKVTKRGQDVALRCDPISGHVSLYWYRQALGQGPEFLTYFNYEAQQDKSGLPNDRFSAERPEGSISTLTIQRTEQRDSAMYRCASSPHGSGGAYEQYFGPGTRLTVT.